This TCR beta chain was sequenced for a study of blood T cell repertoires in COVID-19. With 0 bases removed from V and 8 bases from J, the gap between germline ends came to 10 bases. CDR1 SGHTA and CDR2 FQGTGA come from the germline V gene. This CDR3 contains 13 residues. Profiling relied on immunoSEQ multiplex PCR, and the TCRdb table lists in-frame clones only, not all of them. Of 300,000 to 400,000 clones detected, 85% to 90% appear once; the ten largest clones hold approximately 7.3%. The sequence derives from a woman between 65 and 79 years old with COVID-19, enrolled during active disease. The chain recombines TRBV7-3 with TRBJ1-2; D is perhaps TRBD1 (5 bases). Sequencing was done on a sample of peripheral blood. In nucleotides, the CDR3 is TGTGCCAGCAGCTTAACAGGGACTGACGGCTACACCTTC. This encodes CASSLTGTDGYTF.